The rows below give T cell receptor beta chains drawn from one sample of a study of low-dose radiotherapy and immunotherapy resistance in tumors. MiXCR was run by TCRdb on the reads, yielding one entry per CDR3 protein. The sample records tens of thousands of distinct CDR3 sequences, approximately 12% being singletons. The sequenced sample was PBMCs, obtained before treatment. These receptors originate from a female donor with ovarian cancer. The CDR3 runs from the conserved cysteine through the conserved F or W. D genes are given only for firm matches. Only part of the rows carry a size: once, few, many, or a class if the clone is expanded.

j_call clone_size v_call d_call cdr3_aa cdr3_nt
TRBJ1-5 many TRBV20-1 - CSAEPHGQDLYSNQPQHF TGCAGTGCTGAACCCCACGGACAAGATTTATATAGCAATCAGCCCCAGCATTTT
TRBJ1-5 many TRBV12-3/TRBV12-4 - CASSRRSSPGQPQHF TGTGCCAGCAGTCGACGGTCCTCTCCAGGTCAGCCCCAGCATTTT
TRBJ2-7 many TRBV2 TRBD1 CASSYLPGQGYYEQYF TGTGCCAGCAGCTACCTTCCGGGACAGGGGTACTACGAGCAGTACTTC
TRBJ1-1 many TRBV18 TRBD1 CASSLDRIYTEAFF TGTGCCAGCTCACTGGACAGGATTTACACTGAAGCTTTCTTT
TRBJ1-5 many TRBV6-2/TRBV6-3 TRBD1 CASVTGGDFQPQHF TGTGCCAGTGTAACAGGGGGTGATTTTCAGCCCCAGCATTTT
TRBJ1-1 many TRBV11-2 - CASSLVSGRLAFF TGTGCCAGCAGCTTAGTATCCGGGCGGTTGGCTTTCTTT
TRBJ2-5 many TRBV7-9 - CASRGGPETQYF TGTGCCAGCAGGGGGGGGCCGGAGACCCAGTACTTC
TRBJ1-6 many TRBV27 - CASNPPRSDSSYNSPLHF TGTGCCAGTAACCCCCCGCGGTCCGATAGCTCCTATAATTCACCCCTCCACTTT
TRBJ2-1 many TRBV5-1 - CASSPGGQSYNEQFF TGCGCCAGCAGCCCGGGTGGGCAATCCTACAATGAGCAGTTCTTC
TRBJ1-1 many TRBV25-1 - CASSEVSGWTEAFF TGTGCCAGCAGTGAGGTTTCAGGGTGGACTGAAGCTTTCTTT
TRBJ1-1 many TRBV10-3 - CATGNGGAEAFF TGTGCCACCGGAAATGGGGGCGCTGAAGCTTTCTTT
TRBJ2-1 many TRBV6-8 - CASRMGKNYNEQFF TGTGCCAGCAGGATGGGGAAAAATTACAATGAGCAGTTCTTC
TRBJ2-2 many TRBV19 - CASSPQGRGWTGELFF TGTGCCAGTAGTCCCCAAGGTCGCGGGTGGACCGGGGAGCTGTTTTTT
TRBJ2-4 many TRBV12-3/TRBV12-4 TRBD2 CASSMGGNIQYF TGTGCCAGCAGTATGGGAGGGAACATTCAGTACTTC
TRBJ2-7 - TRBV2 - CASSAAGSEQYF TGTGCCAGCAGTGCGGCCGGTTCCGAGCAGTACTTC
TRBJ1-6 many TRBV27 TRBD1 CASSNTGGYNSPLHF TGTGCCAGCAGCAACACAGGGGGGTATAATTCACCCCTCCACTTT
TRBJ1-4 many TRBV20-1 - CSASTGTNEKLFF TGCAGTGCTTCCACAGGGACTAATGAAAAACTGTTTTTT
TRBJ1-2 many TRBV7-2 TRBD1 CASSPGTGISYYGYTF TGTGCCAGCAGCCCCGGGACAGGGATTTCATATTATGGCTACACCTTC
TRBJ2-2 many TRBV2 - CASSDTRTNTGELFF TGTGCCAGCAGTGACACTCGCACGAACACCGGGGAGCTGTTTTTT
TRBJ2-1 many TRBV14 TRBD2 CASSPTSGRDYNEQFF TGTGCCAGCAGCCCGACTAGCGGGAGGGACTACAATGAGCAGTTCTTC
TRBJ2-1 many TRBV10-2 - CASSDAGIHEQFF TGCGCCAGCAGTGATGCCGGCATCCATGAGCAGTTCTTC
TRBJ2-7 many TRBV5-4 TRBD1 CASSQIRGNNEQYF TGTGCCAGCAGTCAAATCAGGGGGAATAACGAGCAGTACTTC
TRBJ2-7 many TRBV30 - CAWSVGRGVEQYF TGTGCCTGGAGTGTAGGGCGGGGAGTCGAGCAGTACTTC
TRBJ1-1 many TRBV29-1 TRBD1 CSVKPGQLEAFF TGCAGCGTGAAACCGGGACAGCTTGAAGCTTTCTTT
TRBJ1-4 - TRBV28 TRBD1 CASSDDAGTASEKLFF TGTGCCAGCAGCGACGACGCCGGGACAGCGAGCGAAAAACTGTTTTTT
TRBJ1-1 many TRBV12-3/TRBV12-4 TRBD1 CASSYQTGRPEAFF TGTGCCAGCAGTTACCAGACAGGGCGACCTGAAGCTTTCTTT
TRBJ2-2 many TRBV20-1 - CSARGGKGTGELFF TGCAGTGCTAGAGGCGGGAAAGGGACCGGGGAGCTGTTTTTT
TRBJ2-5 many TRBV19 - CASSIRSYQETQYF TGTGCCAGTAGTATAAGGTCGTATCAAGAGACCCAGTACTTC
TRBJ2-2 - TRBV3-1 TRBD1 CASSQLGTGGTTGELFF TGTGCCAGCAGCCAACTAGGGACAGGAGGGACCACCGGGGAGCTGTTTTTT
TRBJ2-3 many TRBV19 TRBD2 CASRPRSGRADTQYF TGTGCCAGTAGGCCACGTAGCGGGAGGGCAGATACGCAGTATTTT
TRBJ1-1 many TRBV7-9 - CASKLSGGHTEAFF TGTGCCAGCAAGCTTAGTGGGGGCCACACTGAAGCTTTCTTT
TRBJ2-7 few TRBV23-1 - CASSQSNREVTYEQYF TGCGCCAGCAGTCAATCGAACAGGGAAGTCACCTACGAGCAGTACTTC
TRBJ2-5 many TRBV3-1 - CASSQRQETQYF TGTGCCAGCAGCCAGCGCCAAGAGACCCAGTACTTC
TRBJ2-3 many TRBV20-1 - CSARGRAGADTQYF TGCAGTGCTAGGGGGAGAGCAGGGGCAGATACGCAGTATTTT